One and the same sample provided the 32 T cell receptor beta chains below, sequenced in a study of blood T cell repertoires in COVID-19. Produced via immunoSEQ multiplex PCR; TCRdb's table is partial and in-frame only. The sample lists some 390,000 clones, around 87% occurring once. The sample was peripheral blood. The receptors originated from a woman aged 55-69 years with COVID-19, enrolled during active disease.

This chain uses TRBV5-6 with TRBJ1-2, with a possible D match to TRBD1 (6 bases). CDR1 is SGHDT, CDR2 YYEEEE, per germline. Trimming took 2 bases from V and 7 from J, leaving 12 bases between them. The CDR3 runs to 13 residues. CDR3 protein: CASSLNRVSGYTF. The CDR3 nucleotides are TGTGCCAGCAGCTTAAACAGGGTCTCTGGCTACACCTTC.

CDR3 residues: CASSGRGTSGFTDTQYF. CDR3 sequence (DNA): TGTGCCAGCAGCGGTCGGGGGACTAGCGGGTTCACAGATACGCAGTATTTT. J is TRBJ2-3 and V is TRBV5-6, with TRBD2 matching over 12 bases. After removal of 4 bases from V and 2 bases from J, the junction contained 8 bases not matched to a gene. The CDR3 loop spans 17 amino acids. Germline V gene sequence: CDR1 SGHDT, CDR2 YYEEEE.

V and J are TRBV5-1 and TRBJ1-6; the match to TRBD1 covers 8 bases. The CDR3 has 16 amino acids. Germline V gives CDR1 SGHRS, CDR2 YFSETQ. The junction had 6 bases not matched to a gene; V was cut back by 0 bases and J by 7 bases. The CDR3 sequence: CASSLGQGARNSPLHF. In DNA form, the CDR3 reads TGCGCCAGCAGCTTGGGTCAGGGGGCGAGGAATTCACCCCTCCACTTT.

V usage is TRBV6-5 and J usage is TRBJ2-7; D perhaps matches TRBD2 (6 bases). From germline, CDR1 is MNHEY and CDR2 SVGAGI. The CDR3 is made up of 15 amino acids. The germline V and J ends were trimmed by 6 bases and 5 bases, with 20 bases remaining between them. The CDR3: CASSQTKAGPNEQYF. The CDR3 DNA sequence: TGTGCCAGCAGCCAAACCAAGGCGGGACCAAACGAGCAGTACTTC.

The rearrangement links TRBV2 to TRBJ1-2; D might be TRBD1 (6 bases). Trimming cost V 6 bases and J 1 base, with 12 bases left between them. The CDR3 has 14 amino acids. Germline CDR1 and CDR2: SNHLY and FYNNEI. Here the CDR3 DNA reads TGTGCCAGCAGACCCGGACAGAGTAACTATGGCTACACCTTC. Amino acid sequence: CASRPGQSNYGYTF.

This sequence joins TRBV28 and TRBJ2-7, with D possibly matching TRBD2 (6 bases). CDR3 length: 15 residues. The germline V gene has CDR1 MDHEN and CDR2 SYDVKM. Trimming took 2 bases from V and 1 from J, leaving 12 bases between them. The CDR3 protein is CASSLLGSGSYEQYF. In nucleotides, the CDR3 is TGTGCCAGCAGTTTACTAGGCAGCGGGTCCTACGAGCAGTACTTC.

The rearrangement uses TRBV5-1 and TRBJ2-6; D might be TRBD1 (5 bases). Between the trimmed V and J ends, which lost 0 bases and 4 bases, there was a span of 8 bases. CDR1 is SGHRS and CDR2 is YFSETQ in the germline V gene. This CDR3 region has 15 residues. The CDR3 bases are TGCGCCAGCAGCTTGGGGGGCCTCGGGGCCAACGTCCTGACTTTC. Protein: CASSLGGLGANVLTF.

The rearrangement joins TRBV2 to TRBJ2-5; tentative D call: TRBD2 (7 bases). The germline V gene has CDR1 SNHLY and CDR2 FYNNEI. Trimming removed 2 bases from V and 1 base from J, with 11 bases in between. The CDR3 length is 15 residues. CDR3 loop: CASSENRGAQETQYF. The CDR3 DNA is TGTGCCAGCAGTGAAAATCGGGGGGCCCAAGAGACCCAGTACTTC. Full variable domain (outside the CDR3, taken from reference TRBV2 and TRBJ2-5): EPEVTQTPSHQVTQMGQEVILRCVPISNHLYFYWYRQILGQKVEFLVSFYNNEISEKSEIFDDQFSVERPDGSNFTLKIRSTKLEDSAMYFCASSENRGAQETQYFGPGTRLLVL.

This chain connects TRBV10-2 to TRBJ1-3; perhaps TRBD1 as D (6 bases). The CDR3 covers 14 residues. CDR1 is WSHSY and CDR2 is SAAADI in the germline V gene. With 0 bases removed from V and 4 bases from J, the gap between germline ends came to 7 bases. The CDR3 is CASSESGHGNTIYF. The DNA of the CDR3 is TGCGCCAGCAGTGAGTCGGGACACGGAAACACCATATATTTT.

V gene TRBV3-1 (or the pseudogene TRBV3-2) combines with J gene TRBJ1-1, with TRBD1 as a possible D gene (5 bases). CDR3 size: 13 residues. CDR1 and CDR2 from the germline V gene are LGHDT and YNNKEL (reference sequence). V was clipped by 0 bases and J by 5 bases, with 7 bases between them. In DNA form, the CDR3 reads TGTGCCAGCAGCCAAGAAAGGACAACTGAAGCTTTCTTT. Its translation: CASSQERTTEAFF.

In DNA form, the CDR3 reads TGTGCCAGCAGCTTAGTGGAGACAGGGGGTTACGAGCAGTACTTC. Protein product: CASSLVETGGYEQYF. This chain connects TRBV7-2 to TRBJ2-7; 9 nucleotides align to TRBD1. Trimming cost V 1 base and J 4 bases; bases outside gene matches: 5. Germline values: CDR1 SGHTA, CDR2 FQGNSA. This CDR3 region has 15 residues.

CDR3 region: CASSSSGQGLYGYTF. CDR3 sequence (DNA): TGTGCCAGCAGCTCTTCTGGACAGGGGCTCTATGGCTACACCTTC. The chain is built from TRBV7-2 and TRBJ1-2; 9 nucleotides align to TRBD1. The CDR3 totals 15 residues. Germline values: CDR1 SGHTA, CDR2 FQGNSA. V was clipped by 4 bases and J by 4 bases; unmatched bases: 7.

The V and J genes are TRBV29-1 and TRBJ1-2; possible D gene TRBD1, 6 bases. Trimming pared 7 bases from V and 10 bases from J, leaving 16 bases between. CDR3 size: 11 residues. Germline CDR1 reads SQVTM; CDR2 reads ANQGSEA. The CDR3 here is CSGGGFADYTF. The CDR3, as DNA: TGCAGCGGAGGGGGTTTCGCTGACTACACCTTC.

The chain is built from TRBV2 and TRBJ1-1; 9 positions agree with TRBD1. The CDR3 consists of 14 residues. V trimming: 7 bases; J trimming: 5 bases; junction bases outside the gene matches: 8. CDR1 and CDR2 from the germline V gene are SNHLY and FYNNEI. Written as DNA, the CDR3 is TGTGCCAGCATTACAACAGGGGGCTGGACTGAAGCTTTCTTT. It specifies CASITTGGWTEAFF.

The chain couples TRBV3-1 (or the pseudogene TRBV3-2) to TRBJ1-1; D is unclear. V was cut by 3 bases and J by 11 bases, with 16 bases left in between. Germline V gene data show CDR1 as LGHDT and CDR2 as YNNKEL (reference sequence). The CDR3 is 13 amino acids. The CDR3 region has the DNA TGTGCCAGCAGCCAGTCATTTACGGGCGGGGCTTTCTTT. This sequence encodes CASSQSFTGGAFF.

The CDR3 region has the DNA TGTGCCAGCAGTTACCAGGGTAATTATCAGCCCCAGCATTTT. This sequence encodes CASSYQGNYQPQHF. This chain connects TRBV6-5 to TRBJ1-5, with D perhaps TRBD1 (5 bases). The V end was cut by 2 bases, the J end by 5 bases, with 10 bases between. CDR1 and CDR2 (germline): MNHEY, SVGAGI. This CDR3 has 14 amino acids.

The chain combines TRBV28 with TRBJ2-7; 9 bases are shared with TRBD1. V shed 3 bases, J shed 5 bases, and the junction held 8 bases outside the gene matches. CDR3 length equals 15 residues. The germline V gene encodes CDR1 MDHEN and CDR2 SYDVKM. The CDR3 DNA sequence: TGTGCCAGCAGTTTTGAGGGGACAGGGAACAACGAGCAGTACTTC. Encoded protein: CASSFEGTGNNEQYF.

The rearrangement links TRBV18 to TRBJ2-5; no clear D gene. V lost 3 bases and J 1 base, leaving 9 bases between the germline ends. The CDR3 spans 14 residues. The germline CDR1 and CDR2 sequences are KGHSH and LQKENI. The CDR3 DNA sequence: TGTGCCAGCTCACCCGTTCAGGTCCAAGAGACCCAGTACTTC. Residues: CASSPVQVQETQYF.

The chain uses TRBV5-1 and TRBJ1-1; D not certain. Looked up from germline, CDR1 is SGHRS and CDR2 is YFSETQ. The CDR3 spans 16 residues. V shed 4 bases and J shed 1 base, with 17 bases lying between them. CDR3: CASSNPLNTRNTEAFF. The CDR3, as DNA: TGCGCCAGCAGCAACCCCCTCAACACACGGAACACTGAAGCTTTCTTT.

V gene TRBV4-1 combines with J gene TRBJ1-3; D might be TRBD1 (6 bases). The CDR3 length is 15 residues. From germline, CDR1 is MGHRA and CDR2 YSYEKL. Trimming shortened V by 4 bases and J by 8 bases, and 18 bases separated the two germline ends. The CDR3 loop reads CASSPRGAASDTIYF. The CDR3 DNA sequence: TGCGCCAGCAGCCCTCGGGGGGCCGCCTCGGACACCATATATTTT.

This chain connects TRBV15 to TRBJ2-5; D is ambiguous. Germline assignment: CDR1 LNHNV and CDR2 YYDKDF (reference sequence). V lost 1 base, J lost 2 bases, and 5 bases lay in between. The CDR3 has 13 amino acids. The CDR3 sequence: CATSRGGQETQYF. The CDR3 nucleotides read TGTGCCACCAGCAGAGGAGGACAAGAGACCCAGTACTTC.

The chain recombines TRBV2 with TRBJ2-1; possibly TRBD2 for D (6 bases). This CDR3 region has 14 residues. Deletions cut 9 bases from V and 4 bases from J, with 16 bases between. CDR1 is SNHLY and CDR2 is FYNNEI in the germline V gene. This chain's CDR3 is CASLRLDLYNEQFF. CDR3 coding DNA: TGTGCCAGTTTGCGACTAGACCTATACAATGAGCAGTTCTTC.

This clone was picked up one time. The V gene is TRBV6-6, the J gene TRBJ1-2; D is unresolved. V dropped 0 bases and J dropped 4 bases, with 12 bases sitting between them. CDR1 is MNHNY and CDR2 is SVGAGI in the germline V gene (reference sequence). The CDR3 is 15 amino acids. The CDR3 loop is CASSYSKFGGYGYTF. CDR3 DNA sequence: TGTGCCAGCAGTTACTCGAAGTTCGGAGGCTATGGCTACACCTTC.

Concerning this clone: The sample has other DNA sequences that encode this CDR3 too. V usage is TRBV7-2 and J usage is TRBJ2-7, with D unclear. Trimming removed 0 bases at V and 4 bases at J, with 10 bases between. CDR1 is SGHTA, CDR2 FQGNSA, per germline. This CDR3 contains 14 residues. CDR3 residues: CASSLAGSSYEQYF. CDR3 sequence (DNA): TGTGCCAGCAGCTTAGCCGGTTCCTCTTACGAGCAGTACTTC. The whole variable domain, remainder taken from reference TRBV7-2 and TRBJ2-7, is GAGVSQSPSNKVTEKGKDVELRCDPISGHTALYWYRQSLGQGLEFLIYFQGNSAPDKSGLPSDRFSAERTGGSVSTLTIQRTQQEDSAVYLCASSLAGSSYEQYFGPGTRLTVT.

This clone was recorded once. The chain uses TRBV24-1 and TRBJ2-2; 7 bases are a match to TRBD1. Trimming at V came to 5 bases and at J to 0 bases, leaving 5 bases not matched to a gene. The germline gives CDR1 KGHDR, CDR2 SFDVKD. This CDR3 spans 16 amino acids. The CDR3 spells CATSVPGTANTGELFF. The CDR3 bases are TGTGCCACCAGTGTCCCCGGGACAGCGAACACCGGGGAGCTGTTTTTT.

This chain connects TRBV5-8 to TRBJ2-2, with 10 bases that match TRBD1. The CDR3 runs 15 residues. Germline assignment: CDR1 SGHTS and CDR2 YDEGEE. V lost 2 bases to trimming and J lost 5 bases; unmatched junction nucleotides: 3. The DNA for the CDR3 is TGTGCCAGCAGCTTACCGGGACAGGGGACCGGGGAGCTGTTTTTT. Translating it yields CASSLPGQGTGELFF. Full variable domain (missing parts from reference TRBV5-8 and TRBJ2-2): EAGVTQSPTHLIKTRGQQATLRCSPISGHTSVYWYQQALGLGLQFLLWYDEGEERNRGNFPPRFSGRQFPNYSSELNVNALELEDSALYLCASSLPGQGTGELFFGEGSRLTVL.

The CDR3 nucleotides are TGTGCCAGTAGAACCGGGACAGGCTATGGCTACACCTTC. Encoded protein: CASRTGTGYGYTF. V usage is TRBV19 and J usage is TRBJ1-2; 8 nucleotides line up with TRBD1. V shed 6 bases and J 4 bases; nucleotides not matched to a gene: 4. In germline, CDR1 is LNHDA, CDR2 SQIVND (reference sequence). CDR3 length: 13 residues.

Comments on this clone: The sample carries other DNA sequences with the same CDR3. The chain combines TRBV5-1 with TRBJ1-2, with 7 bases that match TRBD1. V lost 0 bases, J lost 1 base, and 3 bases stayed unmatched. The CDR3 is made up of 15 amino acids. CDR1 is SGHRS and CDR2 is YFSETQ in the germline V gene. In DNA, the CDR3 is TGCGCCAGCAGCTTGGGGGACAGAGATAACTATGGCTACACCTTC. Amino acids: CASSLGDRDNYGYTF.

The genes are TRBV9 and TRBJ1-5, with 8 bases identical to TRBD1. Germline V gene lookup returns CDR1 SGDLS and CDR2 YYNGEE. The CDR3 runs to 16 residues. Losses at the gene ends were 4 bases for V and 2 bases for J; bases not matched to a gene: 8. DNA of the CDR3: TGTGCCAGCAGCAAAACTGGACAGGGAGGCAATCAGCCCCAGCATTTT. It translates to CASSKTGQGGNQPQHF.

CDR3 in amino acids: CASSQDSFRGSNQPQHF. CDR3 nucleotides: TGCGCCAGCAGCCAAGATAGTTTCAGGGGTAGCAATCAGCCCCAGCATTTT. The chain links TRBV4-1 to TRBJ1-5; D possibly corresponds to TRBD1 (6 bases). The CDR3 runs 17 residues. Deletions cut 0 bases from V and 0 bases from J, with 12 bases between. Germline V CDR1 and CDR2: MGHRA, YSYEKL.

This chain joins TRBV24-1 and TRBJ2-2; TRBD1 matches 12 bases. The length of the CDR3 is 16 residues. The V gene end was trimmed by 4 bases and the J gene end by 7 bases; junction bases not matched to a gene: 6. Germline V gene data show CDR1 as KGHDR and CDR2 as SFDVKD. The CDR3: CATSDTGTGGVGELFF. The CDR3 region has the DNA TGTGCCACCAGTGACACCGGGACAGGGGGCGTCGGGGAGCTGTTTTTT.

The gene calls are TRBV7-3 and TRBJ2-2; perhaps TRBD2 as D (5 bases). Trimming took off 4 bases at V and 4 bases at J, with 13 bases between the two ends. This CDR3 comprises 15 residues. CDR1 and CDR2 (germline): SGHTA, FQGTGA. The DNA of the CDR3 is TGTGCCAGCAGCTCCCGGGGATCACCCACCGGGGAGCTGTTTTTT. Translated, it gives CASSSRGSPTGELFF.